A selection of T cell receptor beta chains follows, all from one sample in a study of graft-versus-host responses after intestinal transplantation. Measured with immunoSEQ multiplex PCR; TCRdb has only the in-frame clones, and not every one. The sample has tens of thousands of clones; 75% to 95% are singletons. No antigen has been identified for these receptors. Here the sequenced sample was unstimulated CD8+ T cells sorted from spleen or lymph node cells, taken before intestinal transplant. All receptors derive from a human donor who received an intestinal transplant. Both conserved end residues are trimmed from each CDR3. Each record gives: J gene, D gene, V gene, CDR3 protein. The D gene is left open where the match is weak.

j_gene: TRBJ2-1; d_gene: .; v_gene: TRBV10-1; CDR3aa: ASSGPIGAVLDNEQF
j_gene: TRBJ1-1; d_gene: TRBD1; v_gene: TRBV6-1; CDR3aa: ASSAPGQMNTEAF
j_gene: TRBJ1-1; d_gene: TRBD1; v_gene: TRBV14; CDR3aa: ASSYSSRGTF
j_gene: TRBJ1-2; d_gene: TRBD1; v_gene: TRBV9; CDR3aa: ASSVGTGGYGYT
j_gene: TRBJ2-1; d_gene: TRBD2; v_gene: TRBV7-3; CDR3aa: ASSLGLGPYNEQF
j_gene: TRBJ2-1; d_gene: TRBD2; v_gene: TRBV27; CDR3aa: ASLWGGEQF
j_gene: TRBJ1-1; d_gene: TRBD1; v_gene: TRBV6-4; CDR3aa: ASILTGGELALYEDTEAF
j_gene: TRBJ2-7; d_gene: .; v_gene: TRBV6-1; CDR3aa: ASIWAQGNYEQY
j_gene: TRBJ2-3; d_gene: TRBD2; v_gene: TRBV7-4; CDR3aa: ASSSGTSADTQY
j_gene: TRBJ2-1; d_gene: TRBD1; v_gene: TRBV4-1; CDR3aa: ASSPSGGDSYNEQF